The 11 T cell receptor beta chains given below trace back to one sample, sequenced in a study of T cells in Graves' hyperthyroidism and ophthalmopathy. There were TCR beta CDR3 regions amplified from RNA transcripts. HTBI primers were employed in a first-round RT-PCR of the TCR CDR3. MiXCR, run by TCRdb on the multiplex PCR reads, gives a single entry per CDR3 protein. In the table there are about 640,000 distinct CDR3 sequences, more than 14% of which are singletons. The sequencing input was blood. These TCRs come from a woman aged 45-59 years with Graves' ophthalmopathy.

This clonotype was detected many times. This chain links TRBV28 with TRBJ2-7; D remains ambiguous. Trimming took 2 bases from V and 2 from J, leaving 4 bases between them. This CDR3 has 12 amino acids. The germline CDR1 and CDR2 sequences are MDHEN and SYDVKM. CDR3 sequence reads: CASSLPTYEQYF. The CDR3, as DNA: TGTGCCAGCAGTTTACCAACCTACGAGCAGTACTTC. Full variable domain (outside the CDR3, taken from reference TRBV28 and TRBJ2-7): DVKVTQSSRYLVKRTGEKVFLECVQDMDHENMFWYRQDPGLGLRLIYFSYDVKMKEKGDIPEGYSVSREKKERFSLILESASTNQTSMYLCASSLPTYEQYFGPGTRLTVT.

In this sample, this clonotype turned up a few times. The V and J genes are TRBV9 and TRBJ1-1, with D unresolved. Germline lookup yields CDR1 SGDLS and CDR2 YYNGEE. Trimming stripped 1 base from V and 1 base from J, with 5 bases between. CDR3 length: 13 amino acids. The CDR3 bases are TGTGCCAGCAGCGTACAGTCGAACACTGAAGCTTTCTTT. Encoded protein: CASSVQSNTEAFF.

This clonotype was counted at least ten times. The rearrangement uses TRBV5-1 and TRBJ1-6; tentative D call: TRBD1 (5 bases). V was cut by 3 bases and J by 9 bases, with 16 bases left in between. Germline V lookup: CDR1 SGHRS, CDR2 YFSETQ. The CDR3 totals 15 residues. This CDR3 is CASSSEGTRFSPLHF. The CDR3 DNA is TGCGCCAGCAGCTCGGAAGGGACTCGGTTTTCACCCCTCCACTTT.

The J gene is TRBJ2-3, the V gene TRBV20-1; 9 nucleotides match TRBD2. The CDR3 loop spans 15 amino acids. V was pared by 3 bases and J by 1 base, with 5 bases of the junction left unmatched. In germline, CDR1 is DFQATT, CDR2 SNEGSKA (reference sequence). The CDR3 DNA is TGCAGTGCTAGCACTAGCGGGTACGGCACAGATACGCAGTATTTT. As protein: CSASTSGYGTDTQYF.

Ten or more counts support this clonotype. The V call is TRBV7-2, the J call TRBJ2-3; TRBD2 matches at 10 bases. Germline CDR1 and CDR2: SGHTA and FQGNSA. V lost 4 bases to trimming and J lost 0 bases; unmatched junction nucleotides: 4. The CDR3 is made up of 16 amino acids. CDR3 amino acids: CASSSTSGSSTDTQYF. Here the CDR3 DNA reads TGTGCCAGCAGCTCGACTAGCGGGTCTAGCACAGATACGCAGTATTTT. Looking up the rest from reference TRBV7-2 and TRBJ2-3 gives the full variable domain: GAGVSQSPSNKVTEKGKDVELRCDPISGHTALYWYRQSLGQGLEFLIYFQGNSAPDKSGLPSDRFSAERTGGSVSTLTIQRTQQEDSAVYLCASSSTSGSSTDTQYFGPGTRLTVL.

The CDR3 region has the DNA TGCGCCAGCACTGAGGGGGCCGACACCGGGGAGCTGTTTTTT. Amino acid sequence: CASTEGADTGELFF. This chain links TRBV5-1 with TRBJ2-2, with 7 bases aligning to TRBD1. CDR1 SGHRS and CDR2 YFSETQ come from the germline V gene. The CDR3 loop spans 14 amino acids. The J segment lost 3 bases and the V segment lost 6 bases, leaving 5 bases of the junction unmatched.

This CDR3 reads CASGTPKNAMGQFF. The DNA of the CDR3 is TGTGCCAGCGGGACACCGAAAAACGCAATGGGGCAGTTCTTC. The chain combines TRBV6-1 with TRBJ2-1; perhaps TRBD1 as D (6 bases). The V end was cut by 8 bases, the J end by 12 bases, with 23 bases between. CDR3 length: 14 residues. Germline V gene lookup returns CDR1 MNHNS and CDR2 SASEGT.

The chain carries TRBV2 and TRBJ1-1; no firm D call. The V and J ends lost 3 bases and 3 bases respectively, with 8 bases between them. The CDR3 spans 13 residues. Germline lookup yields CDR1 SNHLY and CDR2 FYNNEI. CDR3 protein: CASSDGRYTEAFF. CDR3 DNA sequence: TGTGCCAGCAGTGATGGACGTTACACTGAAGCTTTCTTT.

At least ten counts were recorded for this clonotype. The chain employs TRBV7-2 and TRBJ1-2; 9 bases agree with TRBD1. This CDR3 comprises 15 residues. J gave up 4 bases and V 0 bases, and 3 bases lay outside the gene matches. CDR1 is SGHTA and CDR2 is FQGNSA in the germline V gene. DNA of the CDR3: TGTGCCAGCAGCTTAGCACAGGGGGCGAGCTATGGCTACACCTTC. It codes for CASSLAQGASYGYTF. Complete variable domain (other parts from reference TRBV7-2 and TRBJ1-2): GAGVSQSPSNKVTEKGKDVELRCDPISGHTALYWYRQSLGQGLEFLIYFQGNSAPDKSGLPSDRFSAERTGGSVSTLTIQRTQQEDSAVYLCASSLAQGASYGYTFGSGTRLTVV.

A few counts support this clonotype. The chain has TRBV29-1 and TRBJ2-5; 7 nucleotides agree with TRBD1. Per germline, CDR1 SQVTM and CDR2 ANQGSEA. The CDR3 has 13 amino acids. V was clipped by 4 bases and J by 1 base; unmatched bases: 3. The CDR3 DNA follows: TGCAGCGTTGTAGGGGGCTCCCAAGAGACCCAGTACTTC. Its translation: CSVVGGSQETQYF.

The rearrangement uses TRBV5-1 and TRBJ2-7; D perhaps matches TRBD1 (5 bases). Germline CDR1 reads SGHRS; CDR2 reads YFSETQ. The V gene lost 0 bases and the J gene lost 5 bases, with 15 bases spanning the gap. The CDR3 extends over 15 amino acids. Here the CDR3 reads CASSLAGSLVHEQYF. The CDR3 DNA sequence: TGCGCCAGCAGCTTGGCAGGGTCTTTGGTCCACGAGCAGTACTTC.